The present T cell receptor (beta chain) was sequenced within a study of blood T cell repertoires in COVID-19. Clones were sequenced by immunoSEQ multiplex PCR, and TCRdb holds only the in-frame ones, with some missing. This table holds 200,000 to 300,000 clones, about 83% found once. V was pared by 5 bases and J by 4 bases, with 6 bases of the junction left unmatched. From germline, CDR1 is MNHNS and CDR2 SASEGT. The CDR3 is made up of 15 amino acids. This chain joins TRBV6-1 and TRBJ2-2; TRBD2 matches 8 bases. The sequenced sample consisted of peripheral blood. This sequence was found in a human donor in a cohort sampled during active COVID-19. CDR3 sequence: CASSTSGGGTGELFF. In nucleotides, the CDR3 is TGTGCCAGCAGTACAAGCGGGGGCGGCACCGGGGAGCTGTTTTTT.